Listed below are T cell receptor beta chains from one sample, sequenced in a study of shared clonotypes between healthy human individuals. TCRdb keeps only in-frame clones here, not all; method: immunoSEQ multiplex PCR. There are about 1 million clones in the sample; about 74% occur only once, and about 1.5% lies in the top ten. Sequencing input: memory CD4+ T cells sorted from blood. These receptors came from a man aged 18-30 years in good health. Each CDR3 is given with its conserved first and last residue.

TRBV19,CATAQQMGRNQPQHF
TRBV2,CASSVEGAGQPQHF
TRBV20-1,CSPGEQYF
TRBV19,CASSQLAATGELFF
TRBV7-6,CASSLNPQAGEAFF
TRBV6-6,CASSYRADYEQYF
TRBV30,CAWSGPPNEKLFF
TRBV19,CATKPGQASGYTF
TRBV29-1,CSGGTGVNYGYTF
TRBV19,CASSGRTHNTEAFF
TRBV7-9,CASSFPGREQYF
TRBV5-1,CASSLEGETNSPLHF
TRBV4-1,CASSQVFRPPGQGGSPLHF
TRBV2,CASRQTNTGELFF
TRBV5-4,CASRLMSVGYNEQFF
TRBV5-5,CASSLAPGTSSYEQYF
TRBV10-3,CAIRLAGVGDTQYF
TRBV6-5,CASVGGVLSYEQYF
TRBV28,CASRLRGGEQYF
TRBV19,CASKFGGQAEQYF
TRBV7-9,CASSLVDRSYTF
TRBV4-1,CASSQGPQGGTYEQYF
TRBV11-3,CASRPRGQHSYEQYF
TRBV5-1,CASSRDPDANQPQHF
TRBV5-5,CASSERAGGPFETQYF
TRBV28,CASGPRYEQYF
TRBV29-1,CSVVRDRNTEAFF
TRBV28,CASRTGTGYTGELFF
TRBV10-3,CAIRGGGTDTQYF
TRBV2,CASRSDGTYGYTF
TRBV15,CATSSTLPGEAFF
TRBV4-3,CASSRAGEANEKLFF
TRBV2,CASSEEGGARETQYF
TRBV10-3,CAAPTGPKATYTQYF
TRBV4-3,CASSQDRAATYEQYF
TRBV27,CASSTLQGSNQPQHF
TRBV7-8,CASSLGDRGRNNQPQHF
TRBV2,CASSEAPMSYEQYF